Listed here is a single T cell receptor (beta chain). Germline V gene sequence: CDR1 SGHAT, CDR2 FQDESV (reference sequence). Trimming removed 5 bases at V and 1 base at J, with 8 bases between. This CDR3 has 13 amino acids. This sample stems from a study of cytomegalovirus exposure and HLA in healthy donors. The PCR contained 60 Vbeta and 13 Jbeta primers. This table comes from immunoSEQ multiplex PCR, and its TCRdb copy is limited to in-frame clones, with some not included. The sample table sets out some 150,000 clones. What was sequenced was PBMCs. J is TRBJ1-1 and V is TRBV11-1; D uncertain. The clonotype comes from a young woman in good health and CMV-seropositive. The CDR3 coding sequence is TGTGCCAGCAGCGTGGACTCGAACACTGAAGCTTTCTTT. It yields the protein CASSVDSNTEAFF. Using reference TRBV11-1 and TRBJ1-1 for the parts outside the CDR3, the full variable domain is EAEVAQSPRYKITEKSQAVAFWCDPISGHATLYWYRQILGQGPELLVQFQDESVVDDSQLPKDRFSAERLKGVDSTLKIQPAELGDSAMYLCASSVDSNTEAFFGQGTRLTVV.